The 28 T cell receptor beta chains in this list originate from one sample, sequenced in a study of T cell clonality in common variable immunodeficiency (dated by TCRdb to the mid-2010s). The method was the immunoSEQ multiplex PCR assay. Entries here come from immuneACCESS through TCRdb and include only in-frame sequences with V and J called. Some clones fail to appear in such tables; in the studies checked, an unresolved V gene covers under half of the shortfall, and the cause of the remainder is unknown. For this sample, about 35,000 clones are listed, none of them singletons. The biggest ten clones account for approximately 9.4% of the sample. The specimen was peripheral blood mononuclear cells. The receptors derive from a person between 18 and 70 years old in good health.

Concerning this clone itself: The junction shows a germline mismatch at one end, possibly a read error. Coverage ceases 3 residues before the CDR3 finishes, and the germline J gene fills in the end. Other DNA sequences within the sample encode an identical CDR3. This sequence joins TRBV20-1 and TRBJ1-3; D remains unclear. Germline lookup yields CDR1 DFQATT and CDR2 SNEGSKA (reference sequence). The CDR3 extends over 15 amino acids. The CDR3: CSARGLGGSGNTIYF. The sequenced CDR3 bases are TGCAGTGCTAGAGGTCTAGGCGGGTCTGGAAACACG.

Turning to this clone: The read terminates 3 residues ahead of where the CDR3 ends, so the germline J gene completes it. The chain links TRBV19 to TRBJ1-2, with D maybe TRBD1 (6 bases). The CDR3 spans 15 residues. CDR1 and CDR2 (germline): LNHDA, SQIVND (reference sequence). The CDR3 loop is CASSITGYGDNEYTF. Partial CDR3 DNA: TGTGCCAGTAGTATAACGGGATACGGGGACAATGAA.

This clone was recorded many times. The read finishes 3 residues shy of the CDR3 end, and the germline J gene is used to complete it. The chain joins TRBV27 to TRBJ2-3, with 7 bases matching TRBD1. The CDR3 sequence is 14 residues long. CDR1 MNHEY and CDR2 SMNVEV come from the germline V gene (reference sequence). CDR3 in amino acids: CASRTLTGTQAQYF. The part of the CDR3 DNA that was read is TGTGCCAGCAGGACCCTGACAGGGACGCAGGCG.

This clone was counted at least ten times. The DNA ends 3 residues before the CDR3 does, and the rest of the CDR3 is filled in from the germline J gene. The V and J genes are TRBV20-1 and TRBJ2-6, with D tentatively TRBD1 (6 bases). The V gene's germline CDR1 is DFQATT and CDR2 SNEGSKA (reference sequence). CDR3 length equals 16 residues. Trimming removed 5 bases at V and 2 bases at J, with 16 bases between. The chain's CDR3 is CSAEQGAGPGANVLTF. The sequenced part of the CDR3 DNA is TGCAGTGCTGAACAGGGTGCAGGTCCTGGGGCCAACGTC.

In this sample, this clone turned up many times. The read ends 3 residues shy of where the CDR3 ends; the end is completed using the germline J gene. V gene TRBV4-2 combines with J gene TRBJ2-4; 10 bases line up with TRBD2. CDR1 is LGHNA and CDR2 is YNFKEQ in the germline V gene. V shed 7 bases, J shed 1 base, and the junction held 7 bases outside the gene matches. This CDR3 has 16 amino acids. The CDR3 sequence is CASTLLAGGAKNIQYF. The covered CDR3 bases are TGTGCCAGCACCCTTTTAGCGGGAGGCGCCAAAAACATT.

This clone appeared many times. The read comes to an end 3 residues before the CDR3 does, leaving the germline J gene to fill in the end. This chain joins TRBV19 and TRBJ2-6; D uncertain. The germline CDR1 and CDR2 sequences are LNHDA and SQIVND (reference sequence). The CDR3 runs 15 residues. With 7 bases removed from V and 0 bases from J, the gap between germline ends came to 10 bases. The CDR3 here is CASTYVLSGANVLTF. Incomplete CDR3 DNA: TGTGCCAGTACCTACGTACTCTCTGGGGCCAACGTC.

There are many counts of this clone. The CDR3 end lies 3 residues beyond the end of the read and is filled in from the germline J gene. This chain uses TRBV30 with TRBJ1-5; D not certain. Germline values: CDR1 GTSNPN, CDR2 SVGIG (reference sequence). This CDR3 spans 14 amino acids. Trimming removed 3 bases from V and 1 base from J, with 10 bases in between. The CDR3 DNA, read in part, is TGTGCCTGGAGCCGGGGATTGAGCAATCAGCCC. This translates into CAWSRGLSNQP. The full CDR3 protein reads CAWSRGLSNQPQHF.

The sample holds many counts of this clone. The DNA ends 3 residues before the CDR3 does, and the rest of the CDR3 is filled in from the germline J gene. The V gene is TRBV7-8, the J gene TRBJ2-3, with 10 bases fitting TRBD2. The J segment lost 6 bases and the V segment lost 1 base, leaving 7 bases of the junction unmatched. CDR1 SGHVS and CDR2 FQNEAQ come from the germline V gene. This CDR3 is built from 16 residues. The DNA read from the CDR3 is TGTGCCAGCAGCTTAGTCGCTAGCGGGAGTGTGGATACG. Its translation: CASSLVASGSVDT. Given in full, the CDR3 is CASSLVASGSVDTQYF.

The sample holds a few counts of this clone. The CDR3 goes on 3 residues after the read ends, and that part is filled in from the germline J gene. Other nucleotide sequences from this sample produce the same CDR3. The genes are TRBV19 and TRBJ1-4; 7 nucleotides align to TRBD1. Germline V lookup: CDR1 LNHDA, CDR2 SQIVND (reference sequence). Trimming at V came to 6 bases and at J to 3 bases, leaving 7 bases not matched to a gene. This CDR3 region has 15 residues. The part of the CDR3 DNA that was read is TGTGCCAGTAGAAACACAGGGGTCTCTAATGAAAAA. Amino acids: CASRNTGVSNEK. The full-length CDR3 reads as CASRNTGVSNEKLFF.

The sample holds many counts of this clone. Sequencing ends 3 residues short of the CDR3 end; the germline J gene provides the rest. The chain has TRBV19 and TRBJ2-1, with 7 bases aligning to TRBD1. The germline gives CDR1 LNHDA, CDR2 SQIVND (reference sequence). J gave up 4 bases and V 3 bases, and 6 bases lay outside the gene matches. CDR3 length: 15 amino acids. CDR3 bases read: TGTGCCAGTAGTATGGGGACAGCCTTATACAATGAG. Translation gives CASSMGTALYNE. The complete CDR3 sequence is CASSMGTALYNEQFF.

This clone was recorded at least ten times. The read terminates 3 residues ahead of where the CDR3 ends, so the germline J gene completes it. The chain is built from TRBV20-1 and TRBJ1-6; 7 bases match TRBD1. This CDR3 spans 13 amino acids. Germline V gene sequence: CDR1 DFQATT, CDR2 SNEGSKA (reference sequence). The ends lost 0 bases at V and 8 bases at J; junction bases unmatched: 1. CDR3 region: CSARDTGDSPLHF. The CDR3 DNA, read in part, is TGCAGTGCTAGAGATACAGGGGATTCACCC.

This clone was counted many times. The read terminates 3 residues before the CDR3 end, so the remaining end is supplied by the germline J gene. The chain combines TRBV19 with TRBJ1-6, with 8 nucleotides matching TRBD1. With V trimmed by 7 bases and J by 9 bases, 14 bases remained unmatched. CDR3 length: 16 residues. Germline V gene sequence: CDR1 LNHDA, CDR2 SQIVND (reference sequence). The covered CDR3 bases are TGTGCCAGTAACCTTCAGGGGGCGATGGGGGTTTCACCC. Encoded protein: CASNLQGAMGVSP. The full CDR3 is CASNLQGAMGVSPLHF.

This clone was found many times. The read gets to within 3 residues of the CDR3 end, and the germline J gene fills in the rest. The V and J genes are TRBV19 and TRBJ2-7; no clear D. This CDR3 has 14 amino acids. Germline V gene sequence: CDR1 LNHDA, CDR2 SQIVND (reference sequence). V was clipped by 5 bases and J by 3 bases, with 14 bases between them. CDR3 bases read: TGTGCCAGTAGTCTGGTGGGCTATCTCTACGAG. It translates to CASSLVGYLYE. The full CDR3 reads CASSLVGYLYEQYF.

The sample holds many counts of this clone. CDR3 DNA, as far as it was read: TGCGCCAGCAGCTGGTCAGGGTCGAATGAAAAA. Encoded protein: CASSWSGSNEK. In full, the CDR3 is CASSWSGSNEKLFF. The gene calls are TRBV5-1 and TRBJ1-4, with D perhaps TRBD1 (5 bases). The read terminates 3 residues before the CDR3 end, so the remaining end is supplied by the germline J gene. Per germline, CDR1 SGHRS and CDR2 YFSETQ. V was cut by 3 bases and J by 5 bases, with 11 bases left in between. The CDR3 length is 14 residues.

This clone was counted many times. The read terminates 3 residues before the CDR3 end, so the remaining end is supplied by the germline J gene. This chain joins TRBV2 and TRBJ2-1; D is ambiguous. Looked up from germline, CDR1 is SNHLY and CDR2 is FYNNEI. This CDR3 comprises 14 residues. V dropped 4 bases and J dropped 0 bases, with 7 bases sitting between them. CDR3 amino acids: CASSAHSSYNEQFF. The sequenced CDR3 bases are TGTGCCAGCAGTGCTCATAGCTCCTACAATGAG. Full variable domain (missing parts from reference TRBV2 and TRBJ2-1): EPEVTQTPSHQVTQMGQEVILRCVPISNHLYFYWYRQILGQKVEFLVSFYNNEISEKSEIFDDQFSVERPDGSNFTLKIRSTKLEDSAMYFCASSAHSSYNEQFFGPGTRLTVL.

About this clone: The sequence runs out 3 residues before the end of the CDR3; the remainder is reconstructed from the germline J gene. The chain uses TRBV18 and TRBJ1-1; D ambiguous. The V gene lost 4 bases and the J gene lost 3 bases, with 9 bases spanning the gap. CDR1 and CDR2 from the germline V gene are KGHSH and LQKENI. The CDR3 is 13 residues long. CDR3 residues: CASSQSGHTEAFF. CDR3 DNA, as far as it was read: TGTGCCAGCTCACAGAGCGGACACACTGAA.

This clone was seen ten or more times. The read ends 3 residues before the CDR3 terminus; that terminus is restored from the germline J gene. This rearrangement joins TRBV4-2 to TRBJ1-3; tentatively, D is TRBD1 (6 bases). The CDR3 contains 16 residues. V was pared by 4 bases and J by 0 bases, with 13 bases between. Germline assignment: CDR1 LGHNA and CDR2 YNFKEQ. This chain's CDR3 is CASSPTPGASGNTIYF. Incomplete CDR3 DNA: TGTGCCAGCAGCCCAACCCCAGGGGCCTCTGGAAACACC.

At least ten counts were recorded for this clone. Read sequence stops 3 residues before the CDR3 end, and the germline J gene provides the missing end. This rearrangement joins TRBV20-1 to TRBJ2-7, with D tentatively TRBD1 (6 bases). Germline-derived CDR1 and CDR2 are DFQATT and SNEGSKA (reference sequence). The ends were cut back, 2 bases at V and 3 bases at J, with 11 bases in the middle. The CDR3 is 13 residues long. The CDR3 reads CSARTTQGYEQYF. The covered CDR3 bases are TGCAGTGCTAGAACCACACAGGGCTACGAG.

This clone was observed many times. The CDR3 extends 3 residues past the end of the read, so its final part is completed from the germline J gene. This chain links TRBV7-9 with TRBJ1-2; D possibly corresponds to TRBD1 (6 bases). The V gene's germline CDR1 is SEHNR and CDR2 FQNEAQ (reference sequence). This CDR3 has 13 residues. V dropped 1 base and J dropped 6 bases, with 9 bases sitting between them. The sequenced part of the CDR3 DNA is TGTGCCAGCAGCTTAGTACAGGGCGATGGC. It codes for CASSLVQGDG. The entire CDR3 protein is CASSLVQGDGYTF.

The table lists this clone with a few counts. The CDR3 end is not reached by the read, which stops 3 residues before it; the germline J gene fills it in. The J gene is TRBJ1-5, the V gene TRBV2; 7 bases line up with TRBD1. V lost 8 bases, J lost 0 bases, and 4 bases stayed unmatched. The CDR3 spans 14 residues. Germline CDR1 is SNHLY and CDR2 is FYNNEI. The covered CDR3 bases are TGTGCCAGCGAGACAGGGAATAGCAATCAGCCC. This gives the protein CASETGNSNQP. The whole CDR3 protein is CASETGNSNQPQHF.

The table lists this clone with many counts. The sequenced fragment ends 3 residues before the CDR3 boundary, so the rest is inferred from the germline J gene. The rearrangement uses TRBV27 and TRBJ1-5; maybe TRBD1 (5 bases). Looked up from germline, CDR1 is MNHEY and CDR2 is SMNVEV (reference sequence). The germline V and J ends were trimmed by 4 bases and 6 bases, with 13 bases remaining between them. The CDR3 is 14 residues long. This CDR3 is CASSYYTQGQPQHF. Partial CDR3 DNA: TGTGCCAGCAGTTACTACACCCAGGGTCAGCCC.

This clone was detected many times. CDR3 DNA, as far as it was read: TGTGCCTGGAAACGGCAGGGGACCACTGAA. Translated: CAWKRQGTTE. The whole CDR3 sequence reads CAWKRQGTTEAFF. The V gene is TRBV30, the J gene TRBJ1-1, with D possibly TRBD1 on 6 matching bases. Sequencing ends 3 residues short of the CDR3 end; the germline J gene provides the rest. Germline V gene lookup returns CDR1 GTSNPN and CDR2 SVGIG (reference sequence). V gave up 4 bases and J gave up 4 bases, with 13 bases separating them. The CDR3 covers 13 residues.

This clone was seen more than once but under ten times. Sequencing ends 3 residues short of the CDR3 end; the germline J gene provides the rest. The rearrangement joins TRBV29-1 to TRBJ2-5; TRBD2 matches 14 bases. The CDR3 has 19 residues. CDR1 SQVTM and CDR2 ANQGSEA come from the germline V gene. CDR3 sequence reads: CSVESRLAGGRTGTDTQYF. CDR3 DNA, as far as it was read: TGCAGCGTTGAGAGTCGACTAGCGGGAGGGCGGACAGGCACAGATACC.

This clone has ten or more counts. The CDR3 end is not reached by the read, which stops 3 residues before it; the germline J gene fills it in. The V and J genes are TRBV2 and TRBJ1-2, with 7 bases lining up with TRBD1. This CDR3 comprises 13 residues. The V gene end was trimmed by 6 bases and the J gene end by 5 bases; junction bases not matched to a gene: 6. Germline V CDR1 and CDR2: SNHLY, FYNNEI. This CDR3 reads CASRDRTPYGYTF. The sequenced CDR3 bases are TGTGCCAGCAGGGACAGGACGCCGTATGGC.

This clone was seen ten or more times. With the read ending 3 residues before the CDR3 end, the germline J gene is used to fill in that end. The V and J genes are TRBV23-1 and TRBJ1-1, with no clear D. TRBV23-1 is an ORF, and what it does is uncertain. Between the trimmed V and J ends, which lost 4 bases and 1 base, there was a span of 16 bases. There are 16 residues in the CDR3. CDR3 DNA (partial): TGCGCCAGCAGTCGAATTTGGATCTCGGGGAACACTGAA. Translated, it gives CASSRIWISGNTE. The complete CDR3 sequence is CASSRIWISGNTEAFF.

This clone was recorded at least ten times. Read data end 3 residues before the CDR3 end; the end is taken from the germline J gene. V is TRBV7-2 and J is TRBJ2-7; 10 bases align to TRBD2. The CDR3 has 12 residues. Unmatched junction bases numbered 5, after V lost 10 bases and J lost 5 bases. The germline CDR1 and CDR2 sequences are SGHTA and FQGNSA. The sequenced part of the CDR3 DNA is TGTGCCACCCAGCGGGAGGGAAACGAG. Protein product: CATQREGNE. The CDR3, in full, reads CATQREGNEQYF.

There are many counts of this clone. With the read ending 3 residues before the CDR3 end, the germline J gene is used to fill in that end. V and J are TRBV6-1 and TRBJ1-5; a possible D gene is TRBD1 (6 bases). There are 16 residues in the CDR3. V dropped 4 bases and J dropped 1 base, with 14 bases sitting between them. The germline gives CDR1 MNHNS, CDR2 SASEGT. Incomplete CDR3 DNA: TGTGCCAGCAGTGTCCAGGGTCAGGGGAGCAATCAGCCC. Amino acids: CASSVQGQGSNQP. The full-length CDR3 reads as CASSVQGQGSNQPQHF.

As regards this clone: The read falls 3 residues short of the CDR3 end, and the missing part is taken from the germline J gene. The chain uses TRBV18 and TRBJ1-2, with D uncertain. The germline gives CDR1 KGHSH, CDR2 LQKENI. The CDR3 extends over 17 amino acids. CDR3 region: CASSPGLAGASYNDYTF. The DNA read from the CDR3 is TGTGCCAGCTCACCAGGGCTAGCGGGCGCCTCCTACAATGAC.